This T cell receptor (beta chain) was profiled in a study of regulatory T cells in long-lasting Graves disease. Whole-study findings and limits: Under persistent disease, TRBV28, TRBJ1-2 and TRBJ2-5 were used preferentially. Owing to a sample size that was small, accuracy may have been reduced.

V was clipped by 0 bases and J by 4 bases, with 7 bases between them. Per the germline V gene, CDR1 is KGHSH and CDR2 is LQKENI. The CDR3 is made up of 14 amino acids. Stated time point: newly diagnosed GD, antithyroid drugs for less than 3 months. Construction of the TCR library relied on RNA isolated from PBMCs. In the case of this clonotype: Its antigen is unidentified.

Arm-PCR of CDR3 regions with iRepertoire HTBI primers generated TCR beta libraries. One entry per CDR3 protein results from TCRdb running MiXCR on the multiplex PCR reads. The table shows over 500,000 distinct CDR3 sequences, with about 16% occurring only once. These same data were also listed under a study on T cells in Graves' hyperthyroidism and ophthalmopathy. That paper adds: First-round RT-PCR with HTBI primers amplified the TCR CDR3 region.

This chain connects TRBV18 to TRBJ2-1, with unresolved D. The starting material was peripheral blood mononuclear cells (PBMCs), obtained at new diagnosis, from a patient treated with antithyroid drugs. The source of this sequence is a woman aged 25-40 years with Graves disease. The CDR3 sequence is CASSPPLAYNEQFF. CDR3 in DNA: TGTGCCAGCTCACCACCCCTTGCTTACAATGAGCAGTTCTTC.